The 10 T cell receptor beta chains given below trace back to one sample, sequenced in a study of T cells in localized non-small cell lung cancer. TCRdb's copy holds only in-frame clones and misses some; the assay was immunoSEQ multiplex PCR. The sample has tens of thousands of clones, 85% to 90% seen once. Sample: PBMCs, taken before any cancer treatment. Receptors were obtained from a woman aged 35 to 70 with stage II squamous cell lung carcinoma.

The chain is built from TRBV4-1 and TRBJ2-1; no definite D call. The CDR3 is made up of 14 amino acids. The germline V and J ends were trimmed by 4 bases and 7 bases, with 14 bases remaining between them. CDR1 and CDR2 (germline): MGHRA, YSYEKL. CDR3: CASSPLNQNNEQFF. The CDR3 DNA reads TGCGCCAGCAGCCCACTCAACCAAAATAATGAGCAGTTCTTC.

The genes are TRBV4-1 and TRBJ2-7, with 7 bases aligning to TRBD2. The CDR3 consists of 14 residues. In germline, CDR1 is MGHRA, CDR2 YSYEKL. With 1 base clipped from V and 2 bases from J, the junction kept 2 bases outside the gene matches. The DNA of the CDR3 is TGCGCCAGCAGCCAAGGAGGGAGGGCCTACGAGCAGTACTTC. Translating it yields CASSQGGRAYEQYF.

V and J are TRBV11-2 and TRBJ2-2; TRBD1 matches at 8 bases. V was pared by 5 bases and J by 1 base, with 3 bases of the junction left unmatched. Germline values: CDR1 SGHAT, CDR2 FQNNGV. The CDR3 totals 15 residues. The CDR3: CASSLGTGNTGELFF. CDR3 bases: TGTGCCAGCAGCCTCGGGACAGGGAACACCGGGGAGCTGTTTTTT.

V gene TRBV10-2 combines with J gene TRBJ2-5; no firm D call. There are 12 residues in the CDR3. With 5 bases removed from V and 5 bases from J, the gap between germline ends came to 9 bases. Per germline, CDR1 WSHSY and CDR2 SAAADI. The CDR3 coding sequence is TGCGCCAGCAGTCGTAGCATGGAGACCCAGTACTTC. This encodes CASSRSMETQYF.

The chain joins TRBV7-8 to TRBJ1-5; D not resolved. Germline V lookup: CDR1 SGHVS, CDR2 FQNEAQ. V was clipped by 5 bases and J by 4 bases, with 21 bases between them. The CDR3 runs 17 residues. CDR3 bases: TGTGCCAGCAGCCCGCGTTGGGAAATACGGGGAAATCAGCCCCAGCATTTT. It encodes CASSPRWEIRGNQPQHF.

The rearrangement links TRBV9 to TRBJ1-5; no clear D. CDR1 SGDLS and CDR2 YYNGEE come from the germline V gene. Trimming shortened V by 4 bases and J by 2 bases, and 10 bases separated the two germline ends. The CDR3 contains 14 residues. The CDR3 bases are TGTGCCAGCAGCCTCAACGGGGGCAATCAGCCCCAGCATTTT. Protein: CASSLNGGNQPQHF.

This chain joins TRBV6-1 and TRBJ2-3; 9 bases agree with TRBD2. Germline CDR1 MNHNS, CDR2 SASEGT. Trimming took 2 bases from V and 2 from J; bases not matched to a gene: 11. The CDR3 spans 18 residues. CDR3 region: CASSENIAGAGFTDTQYF. The DNA of the CDR3 is TGTGCCAGCAGTGAAAATATAGCGGGAGCCGGGTTCACAGATACGCAGTATTTT.

CDR3 coding DNA: TGTGCCAGCAGTGACCCTAGCGGGATCAATGAGCAGTTCTTC. This translates into CASSDPSGINEQFF. The chain recombines TRBV6-1 with TRBJ2-1, with 9 bases identical to TRBD2. The CDR3 loop spans 14 amino acids. V was pared by 3 bases and J by 6 bases, with 3 bases of the junction left unmatched. The germline CDR1 and CDR2 sequences are MNHNS and SASEGT.

This chain uses TRBV7-2 with TRBJ2-3; no firm D call. Trimming cost V 5 bases and J 4 bases, with 13 bases left between them. The CDR3 totals 14 residues. Germline V gene data show CDR1 as SGHTA and CDR2 as FQGNSA. The CDR3 coding sequence is TGTGCCAGCAGCCCACGGCTAGTCGCAGATACGCAGTATTTT. Amino acid sequence: CASSPRLVADTQYF. The full variable domain, completed using reference TRBV7-2 and TRBJ2-3, is GAGVSQSPSNKVTEKGKDVELRCDPISGHTALYWYRQSLGQGLEFLIYFQGNSAPDKSGLPSDRFSAERTGGSVSTLTIQRTQQEDSAVYLCASSPRLVADTQYFGPGTRLTVL.

The chain couples TRBV4-2 to TRBJ2-7, with D perhaps matching TRBD2 (6 bases). V was shortened by 0 bases and J by 1 base, with 13 bases between the two germline ends. Germline assignment: CDR1 LGHNA and CDR2 YNFKEQ. The CDR3 sequence is 16 residues long. This CDR3 reads CASSQDPGLGSYEQYF. CDR3 DNA sequence: TGTGCCAGCAGCCAAGATCCGGGACTGGGATCCTACGAGCAGTACTTC.